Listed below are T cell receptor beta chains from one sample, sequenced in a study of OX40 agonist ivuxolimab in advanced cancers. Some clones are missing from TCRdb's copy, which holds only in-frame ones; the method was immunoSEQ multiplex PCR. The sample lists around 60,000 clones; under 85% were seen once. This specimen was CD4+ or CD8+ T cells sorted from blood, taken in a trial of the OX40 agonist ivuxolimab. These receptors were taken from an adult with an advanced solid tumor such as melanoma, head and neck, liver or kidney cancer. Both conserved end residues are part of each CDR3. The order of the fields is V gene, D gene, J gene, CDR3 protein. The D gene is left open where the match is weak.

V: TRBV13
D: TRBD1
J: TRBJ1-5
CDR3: CASSLGQGDGQPQHF

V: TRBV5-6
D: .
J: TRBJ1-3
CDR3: CASHHSGAQGNTIYF

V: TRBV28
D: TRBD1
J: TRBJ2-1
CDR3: CASSIGWESRGRSGNEQFF

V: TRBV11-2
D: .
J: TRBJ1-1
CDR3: CASSFVYTEAFF

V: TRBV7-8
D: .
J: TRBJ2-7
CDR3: CASTQSGVPYEQYF

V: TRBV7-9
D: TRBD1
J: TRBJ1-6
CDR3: CASSLRDRVDSPLHF

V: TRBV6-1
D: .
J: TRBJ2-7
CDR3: CASTDSAYEQYF

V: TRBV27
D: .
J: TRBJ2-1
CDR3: CASSSSGPLNNEQFF

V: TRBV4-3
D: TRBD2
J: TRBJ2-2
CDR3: CASSLGGTFTNTGELFF

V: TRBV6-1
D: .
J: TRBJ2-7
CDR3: CASSSGAYEQYF

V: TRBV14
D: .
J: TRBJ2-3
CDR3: CASRGSKEITDTQYF

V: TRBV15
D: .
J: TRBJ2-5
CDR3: CATRGDSRETQYF

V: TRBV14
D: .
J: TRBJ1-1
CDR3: CASSQAGMNTEAFF

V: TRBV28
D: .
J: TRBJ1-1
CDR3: CASNSFSYTEAFF

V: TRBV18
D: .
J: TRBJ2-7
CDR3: CASSPPTSSSYEQYF

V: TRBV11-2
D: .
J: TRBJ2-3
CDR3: CASSLSSGTERAQYF

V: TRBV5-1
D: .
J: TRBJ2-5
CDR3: CASSWTQETQYF

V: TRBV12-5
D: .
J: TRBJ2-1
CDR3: CASGQGSRGEFF

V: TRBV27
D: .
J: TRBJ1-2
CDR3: CASSFAGANYGYTF

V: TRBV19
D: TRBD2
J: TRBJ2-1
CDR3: CASSMGLADYNEQFF

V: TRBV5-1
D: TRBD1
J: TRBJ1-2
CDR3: CASRITTGGEGYTF

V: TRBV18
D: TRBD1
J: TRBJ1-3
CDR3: CASSPSPGQGPLVSGNTIYF

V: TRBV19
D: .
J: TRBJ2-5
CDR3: CASSRSSQETQYF

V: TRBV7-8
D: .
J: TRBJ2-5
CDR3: CASSTRQATRQETQYF

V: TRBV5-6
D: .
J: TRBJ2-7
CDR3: CASSLGGQEQYF

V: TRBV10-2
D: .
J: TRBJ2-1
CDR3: CASSESWSGEQFF

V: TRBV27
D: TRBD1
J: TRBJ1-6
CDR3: CASSSGTGNSPLHF

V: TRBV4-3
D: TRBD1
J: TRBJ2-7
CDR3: CASSQAPLVQGVSYEQYF

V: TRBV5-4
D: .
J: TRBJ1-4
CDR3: CASSFTGGGGEKLFF

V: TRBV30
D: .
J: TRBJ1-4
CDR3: CAWSVLGGSEKLFF

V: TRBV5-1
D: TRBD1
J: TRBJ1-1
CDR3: CASSLDSGGRNTEAFF

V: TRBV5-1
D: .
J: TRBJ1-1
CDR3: CASSSRTQGGNTEAFF

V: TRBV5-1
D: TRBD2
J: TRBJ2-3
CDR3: CASSLDSGSTDTQYF

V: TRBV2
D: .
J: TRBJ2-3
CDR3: CASRPQGGPDTQYF

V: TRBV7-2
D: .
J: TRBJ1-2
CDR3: CASSPTGPSYGYTF

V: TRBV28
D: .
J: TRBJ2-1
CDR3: CATGQGRGDNEQFF

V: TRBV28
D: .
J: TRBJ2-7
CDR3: CASSPRHHEQYF

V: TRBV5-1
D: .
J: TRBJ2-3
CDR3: CASSLSPGSSTDTQYF

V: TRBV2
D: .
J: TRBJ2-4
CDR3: CASSEKEQKNIQYF

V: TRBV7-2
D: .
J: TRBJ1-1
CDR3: CASSLEGGYTEAFF

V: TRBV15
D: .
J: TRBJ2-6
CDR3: CATSREGSGANVLTF

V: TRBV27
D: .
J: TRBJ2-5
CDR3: CASRPPWGETQYF

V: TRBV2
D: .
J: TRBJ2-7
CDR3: CASSVSPEREQYF

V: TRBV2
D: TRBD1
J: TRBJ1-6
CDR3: CASSGQGDSPLHF

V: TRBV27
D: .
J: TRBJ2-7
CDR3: CASSPQGFPLYEQYF

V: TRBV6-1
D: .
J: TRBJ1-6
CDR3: CASRDSGGNSPLHF

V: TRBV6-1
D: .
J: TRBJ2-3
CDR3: CASSEGVGDTQYF